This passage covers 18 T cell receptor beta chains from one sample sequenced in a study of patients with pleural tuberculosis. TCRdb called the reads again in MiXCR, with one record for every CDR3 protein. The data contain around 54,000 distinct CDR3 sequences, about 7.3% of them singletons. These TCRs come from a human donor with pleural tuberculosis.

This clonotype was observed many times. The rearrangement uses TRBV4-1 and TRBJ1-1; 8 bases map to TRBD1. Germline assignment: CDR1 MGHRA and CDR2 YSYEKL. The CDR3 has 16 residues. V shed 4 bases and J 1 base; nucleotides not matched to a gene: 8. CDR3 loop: CASSPRGHLGNTEAFF. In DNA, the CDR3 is TGCGCCAGCAGCCCCAGGGGGCACTTGGGGAACACTGAAGCTTTCTTT.

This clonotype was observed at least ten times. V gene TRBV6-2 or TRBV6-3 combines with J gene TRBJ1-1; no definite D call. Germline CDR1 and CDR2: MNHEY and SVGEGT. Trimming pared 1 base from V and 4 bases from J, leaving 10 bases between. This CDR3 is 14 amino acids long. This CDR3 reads CASSYLKEATEAFF. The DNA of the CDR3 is TGTGCCAGCAGTTACTTAAAGGAGGCCACTGAAGCTTTCTTT.

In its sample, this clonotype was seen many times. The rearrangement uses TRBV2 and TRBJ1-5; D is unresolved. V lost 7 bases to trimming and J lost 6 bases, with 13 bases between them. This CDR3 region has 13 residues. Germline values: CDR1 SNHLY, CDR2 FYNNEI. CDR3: CASTTGRSQPQHF. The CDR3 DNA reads TGTGCCAGCACTACCGGGAGGTCTCAGCCCCAGCATTTT.

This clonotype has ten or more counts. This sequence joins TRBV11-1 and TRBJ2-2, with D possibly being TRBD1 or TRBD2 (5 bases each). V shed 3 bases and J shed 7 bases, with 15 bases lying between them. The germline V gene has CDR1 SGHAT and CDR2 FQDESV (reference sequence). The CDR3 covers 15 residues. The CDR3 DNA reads TGTGCCAGCAGCTTCCCGGGGACGGTCATCGGGGAGCTGTTTTTT. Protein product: CASSFPGTVIGELFF.

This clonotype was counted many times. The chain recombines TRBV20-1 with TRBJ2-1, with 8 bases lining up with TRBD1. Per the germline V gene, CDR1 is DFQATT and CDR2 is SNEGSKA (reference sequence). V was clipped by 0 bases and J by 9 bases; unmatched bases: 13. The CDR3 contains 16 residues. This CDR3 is CSARDFRAGGHGEQFF. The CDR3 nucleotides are TGCAGTGCTAGAGATTTTAGGGCAGGGGGCCATGGTGAGCAGTTCTTC.

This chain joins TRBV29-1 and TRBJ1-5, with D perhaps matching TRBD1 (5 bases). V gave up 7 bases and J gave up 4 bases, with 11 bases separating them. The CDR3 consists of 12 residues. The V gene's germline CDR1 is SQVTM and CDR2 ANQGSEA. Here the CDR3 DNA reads TGCAGCGAAGTGGGGGAGAATCAGCCCCAGCATTTT. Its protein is CSEVGENQPQHF.

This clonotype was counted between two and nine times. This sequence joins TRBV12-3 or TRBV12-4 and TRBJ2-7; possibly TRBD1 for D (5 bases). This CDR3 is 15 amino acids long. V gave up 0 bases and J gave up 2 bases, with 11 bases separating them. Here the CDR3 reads CASSLASRAPYEQYF. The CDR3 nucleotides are TGTGCCAGCAGTTTAGCTAGCAGGGCCCCCTACGAGCAGTACTTC.

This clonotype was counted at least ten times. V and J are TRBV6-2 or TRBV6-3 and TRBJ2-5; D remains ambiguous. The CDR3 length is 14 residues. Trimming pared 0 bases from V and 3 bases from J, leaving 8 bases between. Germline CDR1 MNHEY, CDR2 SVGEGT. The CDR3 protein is CASSYSTRKETQYF. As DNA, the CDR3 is TGTGCCAGCAGTTACTCGACCAGAAAAGAGACCCAGTACTTC.

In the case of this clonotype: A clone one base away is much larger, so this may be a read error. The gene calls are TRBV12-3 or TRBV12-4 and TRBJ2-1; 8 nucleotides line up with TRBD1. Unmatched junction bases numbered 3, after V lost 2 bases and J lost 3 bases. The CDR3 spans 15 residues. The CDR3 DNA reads TGTGCCAGCAGTTTAATAGGACAGGGCTACAATGAGCAGTTCTTC. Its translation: CASSLIGQGYNEQFF.

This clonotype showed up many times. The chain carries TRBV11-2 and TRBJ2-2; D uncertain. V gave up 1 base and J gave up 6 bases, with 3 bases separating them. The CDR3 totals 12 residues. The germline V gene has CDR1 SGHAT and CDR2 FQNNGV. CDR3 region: CASSLGAGELFF. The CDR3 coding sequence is TGTGCCAGCAGCTTAGGCGCCGGGGAGCTGTTTTTT.

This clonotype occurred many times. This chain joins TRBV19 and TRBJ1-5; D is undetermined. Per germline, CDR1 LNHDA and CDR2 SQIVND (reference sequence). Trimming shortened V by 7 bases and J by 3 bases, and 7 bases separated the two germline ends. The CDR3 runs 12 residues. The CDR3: CASKAANQPQHF. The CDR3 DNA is TGTGCCAGTAAAGCGGCCAATCAGCCCCAGCATTTT.

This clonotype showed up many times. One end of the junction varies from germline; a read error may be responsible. CDR3 bases: TGCGCCAGCAGCTCCGGAGACATGGGAACCACCATATATTTT. Amino acid sequence: CASSSGDMGTTIYF. This rearrangement joins TRBV5-1 to TRBJ1-3, with D unclear. In germline, CDR1 is SGHRS, CDR2 YFSETQ. The CDR3 extends over 14 amino acids.

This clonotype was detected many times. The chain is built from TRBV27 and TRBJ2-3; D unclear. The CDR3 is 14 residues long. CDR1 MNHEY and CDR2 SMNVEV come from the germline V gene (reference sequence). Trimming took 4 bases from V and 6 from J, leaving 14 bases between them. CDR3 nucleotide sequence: TGTGCCAGCAGTTCCGGCTCAGGTCTCGATACGCAGTATTTT. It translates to CASSSGSGLDTQYF.

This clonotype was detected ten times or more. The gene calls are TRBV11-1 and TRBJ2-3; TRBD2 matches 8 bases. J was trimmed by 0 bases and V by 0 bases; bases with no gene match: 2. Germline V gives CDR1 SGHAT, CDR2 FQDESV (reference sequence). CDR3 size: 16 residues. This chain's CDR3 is CASSLAGGRSTDTQYF. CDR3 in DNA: TGTGCCAGCAGCTTAGCCGGCGGGAGGAGCACAGATACGCAGTATTTT. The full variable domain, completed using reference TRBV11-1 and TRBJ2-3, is EAEVAQSPRYKITEKSQAVAFWCDPISGHATLYWYRQILGQGPELLVQFQDESVVDDSQLPKDRFSAERLKGVDSTLKIQPAELGDSAMYLCASSLAGGRSTDTQYFGPGTRLTVL.

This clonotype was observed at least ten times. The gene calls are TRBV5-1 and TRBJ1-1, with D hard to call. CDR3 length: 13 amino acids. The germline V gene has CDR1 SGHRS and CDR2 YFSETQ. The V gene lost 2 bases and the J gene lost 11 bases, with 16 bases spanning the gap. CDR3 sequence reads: CASSFGSPVEAFF. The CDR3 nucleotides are TGCGCCAGCAGCTTCGGGTCGCCCGTGGAGGCTTTCTTT. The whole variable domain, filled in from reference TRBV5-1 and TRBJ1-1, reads KAGVTQTPRYLIKTRGQQVTLSCSPISGHRSVSWYQQTPGQGLQFLFEYFSETQRNKGNFPGRFSGRQFSNSRSEMNVSTLELGDSALYLCASSFGSPVEAFFGQGTRLTVV.

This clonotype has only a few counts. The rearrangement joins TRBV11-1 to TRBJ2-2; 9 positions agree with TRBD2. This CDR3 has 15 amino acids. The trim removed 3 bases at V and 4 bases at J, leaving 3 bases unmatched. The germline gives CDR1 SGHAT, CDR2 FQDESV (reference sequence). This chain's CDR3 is CASSFSGSATGELFF. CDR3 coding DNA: TGTGCCAGCAGCTTTAGCGGGAGCGCCACCGGGGAGCTGTTTTTT.

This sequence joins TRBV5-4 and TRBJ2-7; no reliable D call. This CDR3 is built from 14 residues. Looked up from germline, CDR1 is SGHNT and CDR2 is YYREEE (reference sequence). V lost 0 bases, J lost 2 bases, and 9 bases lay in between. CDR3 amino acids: CASSLVYSPYEQYF. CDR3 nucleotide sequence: TGTGCCAGCAGCTTGGTTTACAGTCCCTACGAGCAGTACTTC.

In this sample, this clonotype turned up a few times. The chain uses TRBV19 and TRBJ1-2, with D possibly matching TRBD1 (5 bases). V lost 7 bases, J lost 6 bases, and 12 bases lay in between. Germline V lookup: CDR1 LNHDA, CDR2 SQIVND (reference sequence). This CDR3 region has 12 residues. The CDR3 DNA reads TGTGCCAGTACCACGGGACCCCATGGCTACACCTTC. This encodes CASTTGPHGYTF.